These 17 T cell receptor beta chains originate from one sample sequenced in a study of CD8 T cells in Susac syndrome. The RNA, about 0.45 to 1 ug, was put through reverse transcription using random hexamers. TCRdb re-called the immunoSEQ multiplex PCR reads through MiXCR, storing one row per CDR3 protein. The sample lists roughly 120,000 distinct CDR3 sequences, around 94% seen once, with 0.095% to 0.15% in the top ten. Input material: CD4+ T cells from PBMCs. These receptor sequences come from a human donor with multiple sclerosis.

The chain uses TRBV6-2 or TRBV6-3 and TRBJ2-7; D gene unclear. CDR3 length: 14 residues. Germline V CDR1 and CDR2: MNHEY, SVGEGT. The germline V and J ends were trimmed by 7 bases and 6 bases, with 19 bases remaining between them. CDR3 DNA sequence: TGTGCCAGCATACCGTCGGGCTCTGGCGGCGAGCAGTACTTC. Residues: CASIPSGSGGEQYF.

The chain recombines TRBV2 with TRBJ2-7; D uncertain. V was trimmed by 0 bases and J by 6 bases, leaving 12 bases between them. This CDR3 has 14 residues. Per germline, CDR1 SNHLY and CDR2 FYNNEI. CDR3 in DNA: TGTGCCAGCAGTGAAGCCGGGTGGGCTAGCGAGCAGTACTTC. Its translation: CASSEAGWASEQYF.

This clonotype was picked up one time. The chain uses TRBV3-1 and TRBJ1-2; no definite D call. Germline V CDR1 and CDR2: LGHDT, YNNKEL (reference sequence). This CDR3 spans 15 amino acids. The V and J ends lost 1 base and 3 bases respectively, with 12 bases between them. The CDR3 is CASSQVYRGHYGYTF. CDR3 coding DNA: TGTGCCAGCAGCCAAGTATACAGAGGACACTATGGCTACACCTTC.

The CDR3 nucleotides read TGCAGTGCTAGAGATCCCCTCGACAGGGGAGTAGAGACCCAGTACTTC. Its translation: CSARDPLDRGVETQYF. The V call is TRBV20-1, the J call TRBJ2-5; TRBD1 agrees at 8 bases. The germline V gene encodes CDR1 DFQATT and CDR2 SNEGSKA (reference sequence). This CDR3 has 16 amino acids. V was pared by 0 bases and J by 4 bases, with 10 bases of the junction left unmatched.

The chain uses TRBV6-2 or TRBV6-3 and TRBJ2-7, with a weak D call TRBD2 (5 bases). Trimming pared 6 bases from V and 1 base from J, leaving 16 bases between. The CDR3 extends over 15 amino acids. Per germline, CDR1 MNHEY and CDR2 SVGEGT. CDR3 in DNA: TGTGCCAGCAGATCACCCGCGGGCCTGTCCTACGAGCAGTACTTC. Translated, it gives CASRSPAGLSYEQYF.

The chain uses TRBV19 and TRBJ1-1; D perhaps matches TRBD1 (6 bases). The CDR3 runs to 12 residues. Trimming pared 4 bases from V and 5 bases from J, leaving 8 bases between. In germline, CDR1 is LNHDA, CDR2 SQIVND (reference sequence). CDR3 sequence (DNA): TGTGCCAGTAGTACCAGGGGTACTGAAGCTTTCTTT. It specifies CASSTRGTEAFF.

The rearrangement uses TRBV3-1 and TRBJ1-5, with a weak D call TRBD1 (6 bases). Trimming shortened V by 3 bases and J by 0 bases, and 15 bases separated the two germline ends. Germline CDR1 LGHDT, CDR2 YNNKEL (reference sequence). The CDR3 is made up of 17 amino acids. Here the CDR3 reads CASSHRTAPFSNQPQHF. Here the CDR3 DNA reads TGTGCCAGCAGCCACCGGACAGCCCCATTTAGCAATCAGCCCCAGCATTTT. Complete variable domain (other parts from reference TRBV3-1 and TRBJ1-5): DTAVSQTPKYLVTQMGNDKSIKCEQNLGHDTMYWYKQDSKKFLKIMFSYNNKELIINETVPNRFSPKSPDKAHLNLHINSLELGDSAVYFCASSHRTAPFSNQPQHFGDGTRLSIL.

V usage is TRBV6-1 and J usage is TRBJ2-1; unclear D gene. Trimming shortened V by 7 bases and J by 8 bases, and 21 bases separated the two germline ends. There are 15 residues in the CDR3. The germline V gene encodes CDR1 MNHNS and CDR2 SASEGT. CDR3 DNA: TGTGCCAGCATGATGGGCCAAGGGATAAGGGATGAGCAGTTCTTC. Protein sequence: CASMMGQGIRDEQFF.

This clonotype has only a few counts. This chain uses TRBV6-1 with TRBJ2-5, with 12 positions matching TRBD2. The CDR3 contains 16 residues. V was pared by 6 bases and J by 4 bases, with 9 bases of the junction left unmatched. Per the germline V gene, CDR1 is MNHNS and CDR2 is SASEGT. The CDR3 sequence is CASSLVVTSGRETQYF. The CDR3 DNA reads as TGTGCCAGCAGCCTAGTAGTGACTAGCGGGAGAGAGACCCAGTACTTC.

The rearrangement links TRBV10-3 to TRBJ2-5; D is unresolved. CDR3 size: 13 residues. Germline V gene lookup returns CDR1 ENHRY and CDR2 SYGVKD. V shed 0 bases and J shed 5 bases, with 7 bases lying between them. CDR3 sequence (DNA): TGTGCCATCAGTGAGTCCCTTCCGGAGACCCAGTACTTC. Amino acid sequence: CAISESLPETQYF.

This clonotype appeared a single time. The V call is TRBV30, the J call TRBJ1-1, with D uncertain. CDR1 and CDR2 from the germline V gene are GTSNPN and SVGIG (reference sequence). The ends were cut back, 3 bases at V and 4 bases at J, with 15 bases in the middle. The CDR3 contains 14 residues. CDR3 DNA sequence: TGTGCCTGGAGGAACCCGGGGAGGTTCACTGAAGCTTTCTTT. As protein: CAWRNPGRFTEAFF.

The chain carries TRBV3-1 and TRBJ2-3; tentatively, D is TRBD1 (5 bases). The germline V gene encodes CDR1 LGHDT and CDR2 YNNKEL (reference sequence). The CDR3 loop spans 17 amino acids. V lost 1 base, J lost 2 bases, and 16 bases lay in between. The CDR3 is CASSQGTSRVYTDTQYF. The CDR3 DNA reads TGTGCCAGCAGCCAAGGGACGAGCAGGGTCTACACAGATACGCAGTATTTT.

The V gene is TRBV6-6, the J gene TRBJ2-6; D not resolved. Germline V CDR1 and CDR2: MNHNY, SVGAGI (reference sequence). This CDR3 is 13 amino acids long. The V end lost 8 bases, the J end lost 2 bases, and 7 bases lay between the germline ends. CDR3 sequence: CASYITGANVLTF. The CDR3 DNA reads TGTGCCAGCTACATCACTGGGGCCAACGTCCTGACTTTC.

This chain joins TRBV5-1 and TRBJ2-7, with D perhaps matching TRBD2 (6 bases). Germline-derived CDR1 and CDR2 are SGHRS and YFSETQ. Deletions cut 0 bases from V and 0 bases from J, with 10 bases between. CDR3 length: 15 residues. CDR3 bases: TGCGCCAGCAGCTTGGCACCGGGGGACTCCTACGAGCAGTACTTC. Translation: CASSLAPGDSYEQYF.

The J gene is TRBJ2-1, the V gene TRBV12-3 or TRBV12-4, with 7 bases that match TRBD1. V shed 0 bases, J shed 5 bases, and the junction held 7 bases outside the gene matches. This CDR3 is built from 16 residues. Here the CDR3 DNA reads TGTGCCAGCAGTTTAGCGCAGGGACAGACACACAATGAGCAGTTCTTC. Its protein is CASSLAQGQTHNEQFF.

The V gene is TRBV12-3 or TRBV12-4, the J gene TRBJ2-3, with 7 bases fitting TRBD1. The CDR3 has 17 amino acids. Unmatched junction bases numbered 11, after V lost 3 bases and J lost 2 bases. This CDR3 reads CASSFPPTGDSTDTQYF. Here the CDR3 DNA reads TGTGCCAGCAGTTTCCCTCCTACAGGGGATTCCACAGATACGCAGTATTTT.

This clonotype was seen once. V and J are TRBV7-2 and TRBJ1-1; no clear D. The length of the CDR3 is 14 residues. Trimming took 5 bases from V and 0 from J, leaving 10 bases between them. Germline loops: CDR1 SGHTA, CDR2 FQGNSA. CDR3 sequence: CASSPAGVNTEAFF. CDR3 DNA sequence: TGTGCCAGCAGCCCCGCGGGAGTGAACACTGAAGCTTTCTTT. Variable domain in full (rest from reference TRBV7-2 and TRBJ1-1): GAGVSQSPSNKVTEKGKDVELRCDPISGHTALYWYRQSLGQGLEFLIYFQGNSAPDKSGLPSDRFSAERTGGSVSTLTIQRTQQEDSAVYLCASSPAGVNTEAFFGQGTRLTVV.